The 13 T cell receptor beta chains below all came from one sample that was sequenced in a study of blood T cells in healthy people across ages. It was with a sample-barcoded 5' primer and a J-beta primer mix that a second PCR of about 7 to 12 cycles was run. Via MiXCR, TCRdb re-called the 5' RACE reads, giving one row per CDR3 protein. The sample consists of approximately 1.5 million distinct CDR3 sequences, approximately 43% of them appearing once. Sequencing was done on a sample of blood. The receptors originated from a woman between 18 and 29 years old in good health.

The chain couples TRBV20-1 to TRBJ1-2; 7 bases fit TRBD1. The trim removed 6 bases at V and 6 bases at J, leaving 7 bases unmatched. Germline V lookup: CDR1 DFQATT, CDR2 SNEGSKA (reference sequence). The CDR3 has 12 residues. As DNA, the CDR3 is TGCAGTGCCAGGGCAGACAGGGATGGCTACACCTTC. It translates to CSARADRDGYTF.

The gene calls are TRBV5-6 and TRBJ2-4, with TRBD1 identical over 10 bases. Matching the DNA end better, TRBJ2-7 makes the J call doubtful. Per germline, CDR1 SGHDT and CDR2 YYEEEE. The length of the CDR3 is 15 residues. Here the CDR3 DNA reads TGTGCCAGCAGCTTCTCGACAGGGGGCGGCTACGAGCAGTACTTC. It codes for CASSFSTGGGYEQYF.

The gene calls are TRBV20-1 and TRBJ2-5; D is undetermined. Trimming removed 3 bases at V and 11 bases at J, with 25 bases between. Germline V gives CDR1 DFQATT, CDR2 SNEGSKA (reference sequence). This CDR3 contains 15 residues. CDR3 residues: CSARDPNGPTYVQYF. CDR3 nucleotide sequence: TGCAGTGCTAGGGATCCGAACGGACCGACCTATGTGCAGTACTTC.

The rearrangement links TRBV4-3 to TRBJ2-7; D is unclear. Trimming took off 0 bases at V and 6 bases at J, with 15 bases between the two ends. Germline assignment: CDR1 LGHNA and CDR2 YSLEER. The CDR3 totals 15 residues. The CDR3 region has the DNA TGCGCCAGCAGCCAAGATCCCGTGACTGTTAGCGAGCAGTACTTC. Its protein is CASSQDPVTVSEQYF.

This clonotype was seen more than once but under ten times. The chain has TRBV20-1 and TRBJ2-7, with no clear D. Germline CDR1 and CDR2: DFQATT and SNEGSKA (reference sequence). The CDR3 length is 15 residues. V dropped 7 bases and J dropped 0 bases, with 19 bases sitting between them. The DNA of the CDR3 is TGCAGTGTCACTGGGCCAGACGGTTACTCCTACGAGCAGTACTTC. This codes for CSVTGPDGYSYEQYF.

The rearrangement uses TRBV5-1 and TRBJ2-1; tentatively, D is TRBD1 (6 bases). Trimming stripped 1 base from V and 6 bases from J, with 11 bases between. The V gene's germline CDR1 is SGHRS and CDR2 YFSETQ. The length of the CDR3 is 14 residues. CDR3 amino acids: CASSLWAGVNEQFF. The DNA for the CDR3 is TGCGCCAGCAGCTTGTGGGCAGGGGTCAATGAGCAGTTCTTC. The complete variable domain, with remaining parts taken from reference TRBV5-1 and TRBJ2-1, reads KAGVTQTPRYLIKTRGQQVTLSCSPISGHRSVSWYQQTPGQGLQFLFEYFSETQRNKGNFPGRFSGRQFSNSRSEMNVSTLELGDSALYLCASSLWAGVNEQFFGPGTRLTVL.

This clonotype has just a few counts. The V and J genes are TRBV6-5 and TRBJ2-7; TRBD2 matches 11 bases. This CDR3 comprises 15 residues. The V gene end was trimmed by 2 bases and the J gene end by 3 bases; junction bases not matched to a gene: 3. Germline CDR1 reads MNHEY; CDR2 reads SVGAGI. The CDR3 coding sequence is TGTGCCAGCAGTTACGCGACTAGCGGGGACTACGAGCAGTACTTC. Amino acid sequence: CASSYATSGDYEQYF.

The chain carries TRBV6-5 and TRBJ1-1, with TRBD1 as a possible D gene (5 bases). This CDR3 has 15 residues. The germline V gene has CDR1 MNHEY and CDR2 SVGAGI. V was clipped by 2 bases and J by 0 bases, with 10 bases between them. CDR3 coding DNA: TGTGCCAGCAGTTACAGGGGAGGCATGAACACTGAAGCTTTCTTT. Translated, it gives CASSYRGGMNTEAFF.

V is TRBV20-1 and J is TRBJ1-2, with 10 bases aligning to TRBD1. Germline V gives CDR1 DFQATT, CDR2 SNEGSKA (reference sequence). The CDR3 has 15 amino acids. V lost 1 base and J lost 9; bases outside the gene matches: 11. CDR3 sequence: CSARVRDRGDLSYTF. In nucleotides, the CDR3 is TGCAGTGCTAGAGTCCGGGACAGGGGCGATCTGAGCTACACCTTC.

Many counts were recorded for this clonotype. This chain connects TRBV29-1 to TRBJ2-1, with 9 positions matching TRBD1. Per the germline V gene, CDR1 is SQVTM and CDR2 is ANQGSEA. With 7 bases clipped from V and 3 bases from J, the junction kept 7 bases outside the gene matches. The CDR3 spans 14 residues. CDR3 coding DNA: TGCAGCGGTACAGGGACAGGGATCTACAATGAGCAGTTCTTC. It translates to CSGTGTGIYNEQFF.

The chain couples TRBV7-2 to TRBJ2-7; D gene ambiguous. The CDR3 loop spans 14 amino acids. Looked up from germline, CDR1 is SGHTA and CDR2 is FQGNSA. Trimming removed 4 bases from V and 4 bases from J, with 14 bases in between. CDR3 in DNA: TGTGCCAGCAGCTCCTGGTCTATCGGATACGAGCAGTACTTC. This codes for CASSSWSIGYEQYF.

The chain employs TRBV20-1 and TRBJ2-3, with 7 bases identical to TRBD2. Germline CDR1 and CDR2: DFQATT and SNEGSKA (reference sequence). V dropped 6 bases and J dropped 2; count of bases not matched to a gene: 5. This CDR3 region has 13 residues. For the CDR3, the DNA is TGCAGTGCCCCACTAGCGACCACAGATACGCAGTATTTT. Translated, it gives CSAPLATTDTQYF.

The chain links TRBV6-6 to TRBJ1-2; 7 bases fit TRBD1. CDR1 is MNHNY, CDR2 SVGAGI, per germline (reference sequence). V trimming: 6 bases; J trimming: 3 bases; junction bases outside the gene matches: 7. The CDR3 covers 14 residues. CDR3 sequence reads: CASSDNRGYYGYTF. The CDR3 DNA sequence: TGTGCCAGCAGCGACAACAGGGGCTACTATGGCTACACCTTC.